These T cell receptor beta chains were read from a single sample in a study of T cells in Graves' hyperthyroidism and ophthalmopathy. MiXCR was run by TCRdb on the multiplex PCR reads, yielding one entry per CDR3 protein. The sample shows some 550,000 distinct CDR3 sequences, roughly 20% of them seen only once. The sample consisted of blood. All receptors come from a young man with Graves' hyperthyroidism. Both conserved end residues are part of each CDR3. The D gene is left open where the match is weak. The size of a clone is reported for some rows only, either as once, few or many, or as a class for expanded clones.

TRBV4-1	-	TRBJ2-7	-	CATSGLSGEQYF	TGCGCCACCTCCGGCCTGAGCGGCGAGCAGTACTTC
TRBV12-3/TRBV12-4	many	TRBJ2-5	-	CASGLQDQETQYF	TGTGCCAGCGGTTTACAGGATCAAGAGACCCAGTACTTC
TRBV12-3/TRBV12-4	many	TRBJ1-3	-	CASRDTGHLSGNTIYF	TGTGCCAGCAGAGATACTGGACACCTCTCTGGAAACACCATATATTTT
TRBV7-8	many	TRBJ2-2	-	CASSPRTDTTGELFF	TGTGCCAGCAGCCCACGCACAGACACCACCGGGGAGCTGTTTTTT
TRBV28	many	TRBJ1-5	-	CASSLGGKGNQPQHF	TGTGCCAGCAGTTTGGGCGGGAAGGGCAATCAGCCCCAGCATTTT
TRBV28	many	TRBJ2-5	TRBD2	CATRRTSGGQETQYF	TGTGCCACCAGGAGGACTAGCGGGGGACAAGAGACCCAGTACTTC
TRBV3-1	many	TRBJ2-5	TRBD1	CASSQLGTGGKETQYF	TGTGCCAGCAGCCAACTGGGGACAGGGGGGAAAGAGACCCAGTACTTC
TRBV2	many	TRBJ2-2	-	CASSERGGELFF	TGTGCCAGCAGTGAAAGGGGCGGGGAGCTGTTTTTT
TRBV19	-	TRBJ2-7	-	CASSIDTGPYEQYF	TGTGCCAGTAGTATAGATACAGGGCCCTACGAGCAGTACTTC
TRBV5-1	many	TRBJ1-1	-	CASSLPLPRQVNTEAFF	TGCGCCAGCAGCTTACCCCTTCCGAGGCAGGTGAACACTGAAGCTTTCTTT
TRBV4-1	-	TRBJ1-5	-	CASSQESGGAQHF	TGCGCCAGCAGCCAAGAATCAGGAGGGGCCCAGCATTTT
TRBV12-3/TRBV12-4	many	TRBJ1-1	-	CASSHWDTQVNTEAFF	TGTGCCAGCAGTCACTGGGACACCCAAGTGAACACTGAAGCTTTCTTT
TRBV30	many	TRBJ2-5	TRBD2	CAHDSGGEETQYF	TGTGCTCATGATAGCGGGGGGGAAGAGACCCAGTACTTC
TRBV6-1	many	TRBJ2-2	TRBD2	CASSASRGGWTGELFF	TGTGCCAGCAGTGCCTCGCGGGGAGGGTGGACCGGGGAGCTGTTTTTT
TRBV5-1	many	TRBJ1-2	-	CASSLEVVGGYGYTF	TGCGCCAGCAGCTTGGAAGTGGTCGGGGGTTATGGCTACACCTTC
TRBV27	many	TRBJ1-1	TRBD1	CASSLGTGRAFF	TGTGCCAGCAGTCTGGGGACAGGGCGAGCTTTCTTT
TRBV2	-	TRBJ1-3	-	CASKPTLLNWGGNTIYF	TGTGCCAGCAAGCCGACCCTGCTGAACTGGGGTGGAAACACCATATATTTT
TRBV5-1	many	TRBJ1-1	-	CASSLNLLNTEAFF	TGCGCCAGCAGCTTGAACCTCTTGAACACTGAAGCTTTCTTT
TRBV6-5	many	TRBJ1-2	-	CASSYGADPYGYTF	TGTGCCAGCAGTTACGGGGCGGATCCCTATGGCTACACCTTC
TRBV11-2	-	TRBJ2-2	TRBD2	CASSLGAGGGTELFF	TGTGCCAGCAGCTTAGGGGCGGGGGGCGGAACAGAGCTGTTTTTT
TRBV20-1	many	TRBJ2-7	TRBD2	CSAVAGDYEQYF	TGCAGTGCTGTAGCGGGGGACTACGAGCAGTACTTC
TRBV24-1	-	TRBJ1-2	-	CATSVPGSYGYTF	TGTGCCACCAGTGTCCCAGGGTCGTATGGCTACACCTTC
TRBV30	-	TRBJ2-7	-	CAWSRDGGVEQYF	TGTGCCTGGAGTCGGGACGGTGGGGTCGAGCAGTACTTC
TRBV13	many	TRBJ2-7	-	CASSLAPPGSHEQYF	TGTGCCAGCAGCTTAGCCCCGCCGGGGTCGCACGAGCAGTACTTC
TRBV20-1	many	TRBJ1-1	TRBD1	CSAKDRGLGTEAFF	TGCAGTGCCAAGGACAGGGGGCTGGGCACTGAAGCTTTCTTT
TRBV11-2	many	TRBJ2-5	-	CASSKTTQETQYF	TGTGCCAGCAGTAAGACAACTCAAGAGACCCAGTACTTC
TRBV11-2	-	TRBJ2-5	TRBD2	CASSPRLAVAPETQYF	TGTGCCAGCAGCCCCCGACTAGCGGTCGCCCCAGAGACCCAGTACTTC
TRBV2	many	TRBJ2-2	TRBD2	CASSWTSGMNGELFF	TGTGCCAGCAGTTGGACTAGCGGGATGAACGGGGAGCTGTTTTTT
TRBV11-3	many	TRBJ1-2	-	CASSLPRSFGYTF	TGTGCCAGCAGCCTCCCTCGGTCGTTTGGCTACACCTTC
TRBV2	many	TRBJ2-7	-	CATQPGWNEQYF	TGTGCCACCCAACCTGGATGGAACGAGCAGTACTTC
TRBV5-1	many	TRBJ1-6	-	CASSAEGSSPLHF	TGCGCCAGCAGCGCGGAGGGATCTTCACCCCTCCACTTT
TRBV28	-	TRBJ2-7	-	CSSSLRAAYEQYF	TGTTCCAGCAGTTTACGGGCAGCGTACGAGCAGTACTTC
TRBV6-1	many	TRBJ2-1	-	CASSKSGTWGSSYNEQFF	TGTGCCAGCAGTAAATCCGGGACATGGGGGAGCTCCTACAATGAGCAGTTCTTC
TRBV5-6	many	TRBJ1-2	-	CASSLAAAIGYGYTF	TGTGCCAGCAGCTTGGCCGCGGCAATCGGCTATGGCTACACCTTC
TRBV20-1	few	TRBJ2-7	TRBD2	CSASERGYSYEQYF	TGCAGTGCGTCGGAGCGGGGTTACTCCTACGAGCAGTACTTC
TRBV29-1	-	TRBJ2-2	-	CSVELQGNTGELFF	TGCAGCGTTGAACTCCAGGGCAACACCGGGGAGCTGTTTTTT
TRBV2	many	TRBJ2-7	-	CASSQLGAEQYF	TGTGCCAGCAGCCAACTCGGGGCCGAGCAGTACTTC
TRBV11-2	few	TRBJ2-7	-	CASSRKGAGEQYF	TGTGCCAGCAGCCGGAAGGGGGCGGGGGAGCAGTACTTC
TRBV12-3/TRBV12-4	many	TRBJ1-5	-	CASTRREGQPQHF	TGTGCCAGCACCCGGCGGGAAGGACAGCCCCAGCATTTT
TRBV30	many	TRBJ1-2	-	CAWSRANYGYTF	TGTGCCTGGAGTCGCGCTAACTATGGCTACACCTTC
TRBV6-5	-	TRBJ1-4	-	CASSYVFGAREKLFF	TGTGCCAGCAGTTACGTTTTTGGGGCAAGAGAAAAACTGTTTTTT
TRBV11-2	-	TRBJ2-2	-	CASSEIYLSGELFF	TGTGCCAGCAGCGAAATCTATCTCTCCGGGGAGCTGTTTTTT
TRBV28	many	TRBJ2-2	-	CASSLPSVGTGELFF	TGTGCCAGCAGTTTACCCAGCGTGGGCACCGGGGAGCTGTTTTTT
TRBV12-3/TRBV12-4	many	TRBJ2-7	TRBD2	CASSSFSGGAYGYEQYF	TGTGCCAGCAGTTCCTTTAGCGGGGGGGCCTATGGCTACGAGCAGTACTTC
TRBV20-1	many	TRBJ1-5	-	CSAYRDGRNQPQHF	TGCAGTGCCTATAGGGACGGCCGGAATCAGCCCCAGCATTTT
TRBV27	many	TRBJ2-7	-	CASSLSGTSYEQYF	TGTGCCAGCAGTTTATCTGGGACAAGCTACGAGCAGTACTTC
TRBV5-1	few	TRBJ2-3	TRBD2	CASSLDGGSSTDTQYF	TGCGCCAGCAGCTTGGACGGGGGGTCTAGCACAGATACGCAGTATTTT
TRBV6-1	many	TRBJ1-5	-	CASSDFWLGRGNQPQHF	TGTGCCAGCAGTGATTTCTGGCTGGGGAGGGGCAATCAGCCCCAGCATTTT
TRBV12-5	many	TRBJ1-5	-	CASGLVQPRDNSANQPQHF	TGTGCTAGTGGTTTGGTCCAACCCCGGGACAATAGCGCCAATCAGCCCCAGCATTTT
TRBV10-3	many	TRBJ1-1	-	CATRGANTEAFF	TGTGCCACCCGAGGAGCGAACACTGAAGCTTTCTTT
TRBV6-2/TRBV6-3	-	TRBJ2-7	-	CASSYRISSLYEQYF	TGTGCCAGCAGTTACCGGATTTCCAGCCTATACGAGCAGTACTTC
TRBV6-2/TRBV6-3	-	TRBJ1-5	TRBD1	CASSATGVRAQPQHF	TGTGCCAGCAGTGCTACAGGGGTGCGAGCCCAGCCCCAGCATTTT
TRBV28	few	TRBJ2-7	-	CASQVRGSGLEQYF	TGTGCCAGCCAGGTCAGGGGCTCAGGCTTAGAGCAGTACTTC
TRBV27	many	TRBJ2-7	-	CASSGYRGSSYEQYF	TGTGCCAGCTCTGGATACCGGGGGAGCTCCTACGAGCAGTACTTC
TRBV13	few	TRBJ1-2	-	CASSSLSTVNYGYTF	TGTGCCAGCAGCTCCCTGTCGACAGTCAACTATGGCTACACCTTC
TRBV7-8	many	TRBJ2-5	-	CASSLEAAKRETQYF	TGTGCCAGCAGCTTAGAGGCAGCCAAACGAGAGACCCAGTACTTC
TRBV5-1	many	TRBJ2-2	-	CASRSATGELFF	TGCGCCAGCAGGAGTGCCACCGGGGAGCTGTTTTTT
TRBV5-1	few	TRBJ2-7	-	CASPGWRENHEQYF	TGCGCCAGTCCCGGATGGCGGGAAAATCACGAGCAGTACTTC